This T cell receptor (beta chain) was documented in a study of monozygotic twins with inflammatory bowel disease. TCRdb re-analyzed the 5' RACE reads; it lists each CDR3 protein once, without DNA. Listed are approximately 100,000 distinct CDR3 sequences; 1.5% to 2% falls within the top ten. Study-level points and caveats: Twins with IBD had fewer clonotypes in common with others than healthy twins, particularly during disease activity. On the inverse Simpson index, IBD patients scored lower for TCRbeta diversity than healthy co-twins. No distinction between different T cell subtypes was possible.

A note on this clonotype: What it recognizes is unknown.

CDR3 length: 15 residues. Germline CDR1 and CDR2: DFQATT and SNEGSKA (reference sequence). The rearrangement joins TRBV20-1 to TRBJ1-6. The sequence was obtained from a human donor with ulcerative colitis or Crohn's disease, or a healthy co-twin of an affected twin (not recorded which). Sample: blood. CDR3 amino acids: CSARDLRVNNSPLHF.